What follows are 3 T cell receptor beta chains derived from one specimen sequenced in a study of monozygotic twins with inflammatory bowel disease. TCRdb reworked the 5' RACE reads into one entry per CDR3 protein, no DNA. This sample contains around 370,000 distinct CDR3 sequences. Sequenced: blood. These receptors were obtained from a human donor with ulcerative colitis or Crohn's disease, or a healthy co-twin of an affected twin (not recorded which).

V and J are TRBV29-1 and TRBJ2-7; TCRdb picks TRBD1, but there is no DNA to check that call. The CDR3 runs 12 residues. Germline-derived CDR1 and CDR2 are SQVTM and ANQGSEA. The CDR3 loop reads CSVVGGSYEQYF.

The chain uses TRBV5-1 and TRBJ1-6; the TCRdb D gene call, TRBD1, has no DNA to confirm it. CDR3 size: 16 residues. Germline lookup yields CDR1 SGHRS and CDR2 YFSETQ. CDR3 in amino acids: CASSWGTTGQNSPLHF. Together with reference TRBV5-1 and TRBJ1-6, the CDR3 gives the full variable domain: KAGVTQTPRYLIKTRGQQVTLSCSPISGHRSVSWYQQTPGQGLQFLFEYFSETQRNKGNFPGRFSGRQFSNSRSEMNVSTLELGDSALYLCASSWGTTGQNSPLHFGNGTRLTVT.

The CDR3 sequence: CASRLDLEQYF. The chain uses TRBV6-2 or TRBV6-3 and TRBJ2-7. This CDR3 contains 11 residues. Germline V gives CDR1 MNHEY, CDR2 SVGEGT.